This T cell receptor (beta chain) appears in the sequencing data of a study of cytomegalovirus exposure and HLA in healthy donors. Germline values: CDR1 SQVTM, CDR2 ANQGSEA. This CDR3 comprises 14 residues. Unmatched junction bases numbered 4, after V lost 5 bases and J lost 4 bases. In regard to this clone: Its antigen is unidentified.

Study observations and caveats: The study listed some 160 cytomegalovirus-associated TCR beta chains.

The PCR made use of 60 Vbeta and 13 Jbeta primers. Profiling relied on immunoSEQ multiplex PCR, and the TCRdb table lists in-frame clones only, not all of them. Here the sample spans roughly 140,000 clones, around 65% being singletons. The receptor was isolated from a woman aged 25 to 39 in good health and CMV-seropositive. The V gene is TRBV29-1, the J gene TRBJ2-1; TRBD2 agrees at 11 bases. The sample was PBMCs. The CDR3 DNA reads TGCAGCGTTTGGACTAGCGGGCCTTACAATGAGCAGTTCTTC. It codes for CSVWTSGPYNEQFF.